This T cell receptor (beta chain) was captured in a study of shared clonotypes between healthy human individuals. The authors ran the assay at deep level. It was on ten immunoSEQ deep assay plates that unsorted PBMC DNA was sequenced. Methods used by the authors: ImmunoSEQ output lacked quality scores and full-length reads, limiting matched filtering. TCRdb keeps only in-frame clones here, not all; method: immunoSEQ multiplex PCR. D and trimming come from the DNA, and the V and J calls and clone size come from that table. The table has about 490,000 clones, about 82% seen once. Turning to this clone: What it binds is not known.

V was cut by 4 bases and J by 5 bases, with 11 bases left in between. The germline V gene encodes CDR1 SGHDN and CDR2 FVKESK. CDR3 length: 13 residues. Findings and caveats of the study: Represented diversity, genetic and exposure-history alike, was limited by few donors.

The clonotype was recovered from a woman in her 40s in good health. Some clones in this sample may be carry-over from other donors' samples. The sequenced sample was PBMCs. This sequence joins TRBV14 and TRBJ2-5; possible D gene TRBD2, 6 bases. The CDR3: CASSRDFGETQYF. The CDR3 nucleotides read TGTGCCAGCAGCCGGGACTTTGGGGAGACCCAGTACTTC.